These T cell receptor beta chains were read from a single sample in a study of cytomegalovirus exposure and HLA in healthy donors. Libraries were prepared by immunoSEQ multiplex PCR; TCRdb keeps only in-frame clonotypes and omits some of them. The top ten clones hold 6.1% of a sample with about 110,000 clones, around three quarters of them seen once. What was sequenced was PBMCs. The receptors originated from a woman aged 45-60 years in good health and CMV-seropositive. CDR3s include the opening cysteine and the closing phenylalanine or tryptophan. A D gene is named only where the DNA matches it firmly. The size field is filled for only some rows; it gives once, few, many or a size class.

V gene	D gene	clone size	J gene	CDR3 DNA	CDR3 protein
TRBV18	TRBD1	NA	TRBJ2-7	TGTGCCAGCTCTCTGGGACAGGACTCCTACGAGCAGTACTTC	CASSLGQDSYEQYF
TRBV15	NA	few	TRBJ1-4	TGTGCCACCAGCAGAGGTCGACAGAATGAAAAACTGTTTTTT	CATSRGRQNEKLFF
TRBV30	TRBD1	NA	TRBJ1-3	TGTGCCTGGCACTTGACAGGGGCTGGAAACACCATATATTTT	CAWHLTGAGNTIYF
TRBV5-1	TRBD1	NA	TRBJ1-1	TGCGCCAGCAGCTTGGGGGGACAGGTGAACACTGAAGCTTTCTTT	CASSLGGQVNTEAFF
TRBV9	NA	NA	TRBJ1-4	TGTGCCAGCAGCCCCGGCTGGAGGCCCGGGGAAAAACTGTTTTTT	CASSPGWRPGEKLFF
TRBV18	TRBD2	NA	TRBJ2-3	TGTGCCAGCTCACCATTTGGACTAGCGGGGGGTACTAGCACAGATACGCAGTATTTT	CASSPFGLAGGTSTDTQYF
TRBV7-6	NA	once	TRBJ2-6	TGTGCCAGCACCCGGAGACAGACCTCCTCTGGGGCCAACGTCCTGACTTTC	CASTRRQTSSGANVLTF
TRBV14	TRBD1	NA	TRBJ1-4	TGTGCCAGCAGCCAAATTAGAGGGGGCGCGGGAACTAATGAAAAACTGTTTTTT	CASSQIRGGAGTNEKLFF
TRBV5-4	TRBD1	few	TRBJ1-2	TGCGCCAGCAGCCAAGCCAGGACAGGGGCCGCCCTCTATGGCTACACCTTC	CASSQARTGAALYGYTF
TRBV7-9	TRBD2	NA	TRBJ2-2	TGTTCCAGCAGCTTAAGAGCGGGGGACACCGGGGAGCTGTTTTTT	CSSSLRAGDTGELFF
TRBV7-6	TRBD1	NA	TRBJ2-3	TGTGCCAGCAGCACTCGGGACAGGGGAGTTTTAGAGAGTCAAGATACGCAGTATTTT	CASSTRDRGVLESQDTQYF
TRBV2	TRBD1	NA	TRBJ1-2	TGTGCCAGCAGTGATAATTGGTTGGGGACAGGGGACGCTGGCTACACCTTC	CASSDNWLGTGDAGYTF
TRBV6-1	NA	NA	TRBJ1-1	TGTGCCAGCAGTGAAATTTTAGGAGACACTGAAGCTTTCTTT	CASSEILGDTEAFF
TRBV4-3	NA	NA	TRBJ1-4	TGCGCCAGCAGCTCTGGACTAGGAGTTGGTGAAAAACTGTTTTTT	CASSSGLGVGEKLFF
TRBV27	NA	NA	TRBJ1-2	TGTGCCAGCAGTTTAAACCGACAGACCTCATTCTATGGCTACACCTTC	CASSLNRQTSFYGYTF
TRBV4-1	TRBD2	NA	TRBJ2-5	TGCGCCAGCAGCCAAGACCGGGAAGCGGGGCAGGAGACCCAGTACTTC	CASSQDREAGQETQYF
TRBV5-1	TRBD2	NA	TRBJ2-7	TGCGCCAGCAGCTTGGTTTCCGGGACTAGCGGGGGAGGCTACGAGCAGTACTTC	CASSLVSGTSGGGYEQYF
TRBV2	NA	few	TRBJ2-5	TGTGCCAGCAGTGAAGCGAGATTCCAAGAGACCCAGTACTTC	CASSEARFQETQYF
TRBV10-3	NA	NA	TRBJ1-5	TGTGCCATCAGCGGACAGCCAGATCAGCCCCAGCATTTT	CAISGQPDQPQHF
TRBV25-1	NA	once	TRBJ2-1	TGTGCCAGCAGTACCCGGGTTGTCAATGAGCAGTTCTTC	CASSTRVVNEQFF
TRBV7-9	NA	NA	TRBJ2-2	TGTGCCAGCAGCCCCAACAGGAACACCGGGGAGCTGTTTTTT	CASSPNRNTGELFF
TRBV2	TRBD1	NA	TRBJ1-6	TGTGCCAGCTTGTGGGACAGCTCCTATAATTCACCCCTCCACTTT	CASLWDSSYNSPLHF
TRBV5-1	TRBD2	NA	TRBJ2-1	TGCGCCAGCAGCTTGTCGACGGGACTAGCGGGGGGGCGCGAGCAGTTCTTC	CASSLSTGLAGGREQFF
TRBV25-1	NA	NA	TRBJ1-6	TGTGCCAGCAGCCTTCTTAATTCACCCCTCCACTTT	CASSLLNSPLHF
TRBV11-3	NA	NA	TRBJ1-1	TGTGCCAGCAGCTTAGTAGGGGGCACTGAAGCTTTCTTT	CASSLVGGTEAFF
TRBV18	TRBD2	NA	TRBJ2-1	TGTGCCAGCTCACCAGCGGCTAGCGGGGGTACCTACAATGAGCAGTTCTTC	CASSPAASGGTYNEQFF
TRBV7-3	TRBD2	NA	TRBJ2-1	TGTGCCAGCAGCCGAGCGGGGACCTACAATGAGCAGTTCTTC	CASSRAGTYNEQFF
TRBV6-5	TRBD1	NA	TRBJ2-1	TGTGCCAGCAGTTACCGAGGGACAGGCGCACAGTTCTTC	CASSYRGTGAQFF
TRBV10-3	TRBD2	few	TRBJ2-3	TGTGCCATCAGTGAGGGCAGGCGGGGGACAGATACGCAGTATTTT	CAISEGRRGTDTQYF
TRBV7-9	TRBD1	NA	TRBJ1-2	TGTGCCAGCAGCCTTGGACAGGGACTTTCCTATGGCTACACCTTC	CASSLGQGLSYGYTF
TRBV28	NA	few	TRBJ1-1	TGTGCCAGCAGTTCCGGGACTTTGCTCCAAGCTTTCTTT	CASSSGTLLQAFF
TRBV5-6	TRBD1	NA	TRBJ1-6	TGTGCCAGCAGCTTGCGAGGGGGCGATAATTCACCCCTCCACTTT	CASSLRGGDNSPLHF
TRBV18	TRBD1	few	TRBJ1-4	TGTGCCAGCTCACCACGAATACGGACAGGCGATGAAAAACTGTTTTTT	CASSPRIRTGDEKLFF
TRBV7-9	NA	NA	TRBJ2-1	TGTGCCAGCAGCCCCTCGGGGTTCTCCTACAATGAGCAGTTCTTC	CASSPSGFSYNEQFF
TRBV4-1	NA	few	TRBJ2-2	TGCGCCAGCAGCCAAGACGTGCGGAACACCGGGGAGCTGTTTTTT	CASSQDVRNTGELFF
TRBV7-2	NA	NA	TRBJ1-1	TGTGCCAGCAGCTTAGTTAATTTGGGCAACACTGAAGCTTTCTTT	CASSLVNLGNTEAFF
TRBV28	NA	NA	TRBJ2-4	TGTGCCAGCAGCTTTGTGGGGGGGGCTTTGGGCAAAAACATTCAGTACTTC	CASSFVGGALGKNIQYF
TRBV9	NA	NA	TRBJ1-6	TGTGCCAGCAGCGTAGCCGGGTCCAATTCACCCCTCCACTTT	CASSVAGSNSPLHF
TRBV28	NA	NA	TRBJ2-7	TGTGCCAGCAGGTTAGGATGGACAGATAACGAGCAGTACTTC	CASRLGWTDNEQYF
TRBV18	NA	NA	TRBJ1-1	TGTGCCAGCTCCCGTGGGAGGGGGAACACTGAAGCTTTCTTT	CASSRGRGNTEAFF
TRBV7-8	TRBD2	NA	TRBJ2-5	TGTGCCAGCAGCCTCGGGACTAGCGGGGGGCTCCAAGAGACCCAGTACTTC	CASSLGTSGGLQETQYF
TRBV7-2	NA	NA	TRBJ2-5	TGTGCCAGCAGCTTAGCGCTGTCAGGGGTGGAAGAGACCCAGTACTTC	CASSLALSGVEETQYF
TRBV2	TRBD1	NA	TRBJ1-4	TGTGCCAGCAGCTCACAGGGGTACGGGGAAAAACTGTTTTTT	CASSSQGYGEKLFF
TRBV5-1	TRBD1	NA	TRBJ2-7	TGCGCCAGCAGCTTGGTGGGACAGGCCTTCTACGAGCAGTACTTC	CASSLVGQAFYEQYF
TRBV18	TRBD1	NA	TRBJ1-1	TGTGCCAGCTCACCACTAGGACAGGGAGCGATGAACACTGAAGCTTTCTTT	CASSPLGQGAMNTEAFF
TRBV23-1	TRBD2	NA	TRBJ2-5	TGCGCCAGCAGTCGAACCCCGGGGGGGACGCCTAAAGAGACCCAGTACTTC	CASSRTPGGTPKETQYF
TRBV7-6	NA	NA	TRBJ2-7	TGTGCCAGCAGCCGTATGGACTCTACCCGCTACGAGCAGTACTTC	CASSRMDSTRYEQYF
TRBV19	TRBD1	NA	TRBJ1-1	TGTGCCAGTAGCACAGGGGGCGAGTTTATCACTGAAGCTTTCTTT	CASSTGGEFITEAFF
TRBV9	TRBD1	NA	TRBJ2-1	TGTGCCAGCAGCGTAGGGACAGGGGCATACAATGAGCAGTTCTTC	CASSVGTGAYNEQFF
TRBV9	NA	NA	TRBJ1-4	TGTGCCAGCAGCGTGGGGCCTAATGAAAAACTGTTTTTT	CASSVGPNEKLFF